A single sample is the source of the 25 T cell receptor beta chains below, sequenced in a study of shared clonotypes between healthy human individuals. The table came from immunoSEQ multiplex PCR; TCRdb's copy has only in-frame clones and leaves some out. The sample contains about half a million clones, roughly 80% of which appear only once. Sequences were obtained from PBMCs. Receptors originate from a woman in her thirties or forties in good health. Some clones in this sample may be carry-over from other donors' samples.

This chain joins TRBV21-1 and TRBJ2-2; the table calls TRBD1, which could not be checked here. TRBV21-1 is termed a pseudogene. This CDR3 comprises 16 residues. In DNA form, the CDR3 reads TGTGCCAGCAGCAAAGACGGCGGCAGGGACACCGGGGAGCTGTTTTTT. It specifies CASSKDGGRDTGELFF.

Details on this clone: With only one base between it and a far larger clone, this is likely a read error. The CDR3 is CASTSSRVTSSQPQHF. The CDR3 DNA sequence: TGTGCCAGCACCTCTTCCAGGGTCACTAGCAGTCAGCCCCAGCATTTT. The chain uses TRBV5-8 and TRBJ1-5; weak D call: TRBD1 (5 bases). The CDR3 loop spans 16 amino acids. Germline V gene data show CDR1 as SGHTS and CDR2 as YDEGEE.

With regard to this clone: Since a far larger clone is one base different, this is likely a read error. The CDR3 spells CASSRTQAGNTIYF. Here the CDR3 DNA reads TGTGCCAGCAGCCGGACCCAAGCGGGAAACACCATATATTTT. The V and J genes are TRBV5-6 and TRBJ1-3; no definite D call. Germline-derived CDR1 and CDR2 are SGHDT and YYEEEE. V was shortened by 4 bases and J by 4 bases, with 12 bases between the two germline ends. The CDR3 is 14 residues long.

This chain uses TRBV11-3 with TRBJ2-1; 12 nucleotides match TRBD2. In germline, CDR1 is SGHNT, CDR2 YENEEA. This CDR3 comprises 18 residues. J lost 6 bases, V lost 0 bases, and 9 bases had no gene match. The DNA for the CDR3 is TGTGCCAGCAGCTTAGATCCTCTAGCGGGAGGGCAAGGCAATGAGCAGTTCTTC. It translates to CASSLDPLAGGQGNEQFF.

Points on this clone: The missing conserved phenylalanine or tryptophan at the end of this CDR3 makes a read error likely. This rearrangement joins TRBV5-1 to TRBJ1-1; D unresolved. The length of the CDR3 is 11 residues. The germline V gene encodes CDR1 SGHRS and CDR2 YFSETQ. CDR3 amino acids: CASRDYSEAFS. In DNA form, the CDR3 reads TGCGCCAGCAGGGATTATTCTGAGGCTTTCTCT.

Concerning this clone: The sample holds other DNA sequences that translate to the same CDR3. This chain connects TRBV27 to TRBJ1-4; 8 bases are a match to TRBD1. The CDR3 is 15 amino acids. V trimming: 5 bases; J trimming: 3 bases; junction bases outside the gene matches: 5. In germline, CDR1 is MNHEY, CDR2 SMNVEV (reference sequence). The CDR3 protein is CASSAQGAANEKLFF. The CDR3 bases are TGTGCCAGCAGTGCTCAGGGGGCAGCTAATGAAAAACTGTTTTTT. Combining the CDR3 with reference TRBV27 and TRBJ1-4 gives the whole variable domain EAQVTQNPRYLITVTGKKLTVTCSQNMNHEYMSWYRQDPGLGLRQIYYSMNVEVTDKGDVPEGYKVSRKEKRNFPLILESPSPNQTSLYFCASSAQGAANEKLFFGSGTQLSVL.

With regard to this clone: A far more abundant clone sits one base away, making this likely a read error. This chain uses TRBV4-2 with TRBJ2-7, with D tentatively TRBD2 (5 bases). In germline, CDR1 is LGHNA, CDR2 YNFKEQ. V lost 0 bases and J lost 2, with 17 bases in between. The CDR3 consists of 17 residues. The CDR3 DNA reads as TGTGCCAGCAGCCAAGAAAGCCCAGCGGTAGGGCCCTACGAGCAGTACTTC. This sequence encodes CASSQESPAVGPYEQYF.

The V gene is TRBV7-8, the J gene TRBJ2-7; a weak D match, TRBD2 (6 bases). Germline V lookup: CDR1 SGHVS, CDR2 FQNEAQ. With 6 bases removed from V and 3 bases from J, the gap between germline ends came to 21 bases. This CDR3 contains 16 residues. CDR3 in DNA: TGTGCCAGCAGTCCACGGAGGCTAGCGCCACGCTACGAGCAGTACTTC. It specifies CASSPRRLAPRYEQYF.

CDR3 in amino acids: CAISVGGTYTDTQYF. DNA for the CDR3: TGTGCCATCAGTGTCGGCGGGACCTACACAGATACGCAGTATTTT. The chain combines TRBV10-3 with TRBJ2-3; tentatively, D is TRBD2 (6 bases). V dropped 4 bases and J dropped 2 bases, with 13 bases sitting between them. The CDR3 runs 15 residues. Looked up from germline, CDR1 is ENHRY and CDR2 is SYGVKD.

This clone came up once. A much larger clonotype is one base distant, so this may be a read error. CDR3 sequence reads: CASSLARAFNEQHF. The DNA for the CDR3 is TGTGCCAGCAGCTTAGCAAGAGCTTTCAACGAGCAGCACTTC. The V gene is TRBV7-2, the J gene TRBJ2-7; D is undetermined. This CDR3 has 14 amino acids. CDR1 SGHTA and CDR2 FQGNSA come from the germline V gene.

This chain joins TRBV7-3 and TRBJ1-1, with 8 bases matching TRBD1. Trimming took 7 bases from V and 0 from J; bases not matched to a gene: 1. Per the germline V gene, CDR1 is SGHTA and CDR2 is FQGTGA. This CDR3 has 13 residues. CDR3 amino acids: CASMTGVNTEAFF. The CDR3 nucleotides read TGTGCCAGCATGACAGGGGTGAACACTGAAGCTTTCTTT.

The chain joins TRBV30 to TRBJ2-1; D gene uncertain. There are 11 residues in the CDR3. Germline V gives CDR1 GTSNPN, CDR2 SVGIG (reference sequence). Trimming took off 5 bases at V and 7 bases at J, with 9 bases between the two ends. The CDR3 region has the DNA TGTGCCTGGCGAAAAGGGAATGAGCAGTTCTTC. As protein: CAWRKGNEQFF.

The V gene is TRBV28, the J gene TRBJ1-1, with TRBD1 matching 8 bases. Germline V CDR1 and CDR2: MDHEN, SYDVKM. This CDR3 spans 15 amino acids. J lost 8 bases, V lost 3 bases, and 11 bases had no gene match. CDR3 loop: CASSLTARGRGEAFF. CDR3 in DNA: TGTGCCAGCAGTTTGACGGCCAGGGGGCGCGGCGAAGCTTTCTTT. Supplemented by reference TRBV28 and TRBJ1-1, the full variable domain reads DVKVTQSSRYLVKRTGEKVFLECVQDMDHENMFWYRQDPGLGLRLIYFSYDVKMKEKGDIPEGYSVSREKKERFSLILESASTNQTSMYLCASSLTARGRGEAFFGQGTRLTVV.

The CDR3: CASSPVGPGPPSGNTIYF. The CDR3 DNA reads TGTGCCAGCTCACCAGTTGGGCCCGGACCCCCCTCTGGAAACACCATATATTTT. The rearrangement links TRBV18 to TRBJ1-3; no firm D call. The V gene lost 2 bases and the J gene lost 0 bases, with 17 bases spanning the gap. Germline V CDR1 and CDR2: KGHSH, LQKENI. The CDR3 runs to 18 residues.

The CDR3 loop reads CASSVGAGETQYF. The CDR3 DNA is TGTGCCAGCAGCGTAGGAGCGGGCGAGACCCAGTACTTC. The V gene is TRBV9, the J gene TRBJ2-5, with a weak D call TRBD2 (6 bases). The CDR3 totals 13 residues. The germline CDR1 and CDR2 sequences are SGDLS and YYNGEE. V was clipped by 0 bases and J by 5 bases, with 8 bases between them.

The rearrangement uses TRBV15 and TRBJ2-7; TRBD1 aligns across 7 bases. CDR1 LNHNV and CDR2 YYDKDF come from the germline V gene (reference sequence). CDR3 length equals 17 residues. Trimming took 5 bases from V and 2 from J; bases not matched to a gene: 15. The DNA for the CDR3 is TGTGCCACCAGCTCCACCAGGATGGACAGGAGAGCCTACGAGCAGTACTTC. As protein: CATSSTRMDRRAYEQYF.

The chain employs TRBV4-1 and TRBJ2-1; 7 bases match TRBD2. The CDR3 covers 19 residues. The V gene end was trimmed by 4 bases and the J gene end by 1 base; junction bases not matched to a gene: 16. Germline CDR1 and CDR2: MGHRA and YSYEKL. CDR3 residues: CASSPREFKGKISYNEQFF. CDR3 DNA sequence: TGCGCCAGCAGCCCGCGGGAGTTCAAAGGAAAAATTTCCTACAATGAGCAGTTCTTC.

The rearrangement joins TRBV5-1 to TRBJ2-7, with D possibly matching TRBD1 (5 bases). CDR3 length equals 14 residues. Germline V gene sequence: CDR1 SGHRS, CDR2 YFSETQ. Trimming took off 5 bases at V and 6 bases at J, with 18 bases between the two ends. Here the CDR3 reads CASSRDRQGSEQYF. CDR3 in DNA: TGCGCCAGCAGTCGTGATAGGCAGGGAAGCGAGCAGTACTTC.

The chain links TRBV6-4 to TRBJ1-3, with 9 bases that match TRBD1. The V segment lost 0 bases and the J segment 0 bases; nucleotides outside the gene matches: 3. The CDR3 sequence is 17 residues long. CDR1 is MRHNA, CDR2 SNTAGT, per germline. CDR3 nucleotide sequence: TGTGCCAGCAGTGACTCCGACAGGGGGGCCTCTGGAAACACCATATATTTT. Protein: CASSDSDRGASGNTIYF.

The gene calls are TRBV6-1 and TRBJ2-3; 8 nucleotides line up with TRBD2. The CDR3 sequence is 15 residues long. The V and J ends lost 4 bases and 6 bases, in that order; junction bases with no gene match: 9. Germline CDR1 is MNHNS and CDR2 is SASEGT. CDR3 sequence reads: CASSGQTSVMDTQYF. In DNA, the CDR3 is TGTGCCAGCAGTGGCCAGACTAGCGTCATGGATACGCAGTATTTT.

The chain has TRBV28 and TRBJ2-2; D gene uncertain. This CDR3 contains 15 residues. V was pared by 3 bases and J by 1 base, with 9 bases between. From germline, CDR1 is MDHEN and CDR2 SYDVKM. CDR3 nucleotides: TGTGCCAGCAGTTTTCAAGGGCGGAACACCGGGGAGCTGTTTTTT. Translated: CASSFQGRNTGELFF.

DNA of the CDR3: TGTGCCAGCAGTTCGCCTGGACTAGATCGTCAAGAGACCCAGTACTTC. It yields the protein CASSSPGLDRQETQYF. This chain uses TRBV27 with TRBJ2-5; 7 nucleotides agree with TRBD2. V shed 4 bases, J shed 2 bases, and the junction held 10 bases outside the gene matches. CDR1 is MNHEY, CDR2 SMNVEV, per germline (reference sequence). This CDR3 comprises 16 residues.

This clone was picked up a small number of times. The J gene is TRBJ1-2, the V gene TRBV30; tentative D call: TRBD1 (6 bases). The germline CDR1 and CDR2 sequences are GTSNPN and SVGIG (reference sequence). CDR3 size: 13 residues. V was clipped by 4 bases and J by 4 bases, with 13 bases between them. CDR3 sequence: CAWTRGGSYGYTF. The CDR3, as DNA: TGTGCCTGGACCAGGGGAGGAAGCTATGGCTACACCTTC.

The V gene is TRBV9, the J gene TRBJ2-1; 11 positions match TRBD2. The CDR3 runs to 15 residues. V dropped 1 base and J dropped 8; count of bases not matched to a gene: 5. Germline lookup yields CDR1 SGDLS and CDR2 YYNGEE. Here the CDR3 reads CASSVTSGSLDEQFF. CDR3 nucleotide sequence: TGTGCCAGCAGCGTAACTAGCGGGAGCCTTGATGAGCAGTTCTTC.

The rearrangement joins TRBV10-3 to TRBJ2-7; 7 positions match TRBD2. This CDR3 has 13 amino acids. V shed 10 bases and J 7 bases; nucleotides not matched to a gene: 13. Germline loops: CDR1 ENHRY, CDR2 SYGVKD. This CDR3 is CATVGGQYEEQYF. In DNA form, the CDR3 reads TGTGCCACCGTGGGAGGGCAGTATGAGGAGCAGTACTTC.